What follows are 25 T cell receptor beta chains derived from one specimen sequenced in a study of blood T cell repertoires in COVID-19. The repertoire was sequenced with immunoSEQ multiplex PCR; TCRdb's copy has only in-frame clones and lacks some. Among around 70,000 clones listed, about 93% were seen once. Sequenced material: peripheral blood. The source of these receptors is a human donor in a cohort sampled during active COVID-19.

Of note for this clone: One end of the junction varies from germline; a read error may be responsible. This chain joins TRBV18 and TRBJ2-5; D unclear. The germline CDR1 and CDR2 sequences are KGHSH and LQKENI. The CDR3 spans 17 residues. The CDR3 reads CAGSPSAQTRYQETQYF. In DNA form, the CDR3 reads TGTGCCGGCTCACCCTCGGCACAGACCCGATACCAAGAGACCCAGTACTTC.

This chain uses TRBV12-5 with TRBJ1-4; no clear D. The length of the CDR3 is 14 residues. The V end lost 1 base, the J end lost 5 bases, and 8 bases lay between the germline ends. Germline loops: CDR1 LGHNT, CDR2 FRNRAP. This chain's CDR3 is CASGLGRQNEKLFF. The CDR3 bases are TGTGCTAGTGGTTTGGGGCGGCAGAATGAAAAACTGTTTTTT.

This chain joins TRBV21-1 and TRBJ2-1; TRBD2 was called by the table and not checked on the DNA. TRBV21-1 is a pseudogene segment. This CDR3 region has 17 residues. CDR3: CASSKLAGTTLYNEQFF. CDR3 coding DNA: TGTGCCAGCAGCAAGTTGGCCGGGACTACTCTCTACAATGAGCAGTTCTTC.

The rearrangement joins TRBV6-5 to TRBJ1-2, with D perhaps TRBD1 (6 bases). Trimming took off 3 bases at V and 3 bases at J, with 14 bases between the two ends. Germline CDR1 and CDR2: MNHEY and SVGAGI. The length of the CDR3 is 15 residues. The chain's CDR3 is CASSYLQGYDYGYTF. For the CDR3, the DNA is TGTGCCAGCAGTTATCTTCAGGGGTATGACTATGGCTACACCTTC.

The rearrangement uses TRBV7-7 and TRBJ2-2; the D is unclear. This CDR3 has 15 residues. The ends were cut back, 5 bases at V and 3 bases at J, with 13 bases in the middle. In germline, CDR1 is SSHAT, CDR2 FNYEAQ (reference sequence). This CDR3 is CASSASPFDTGELFF. The CDR3 nucleotides read TGTGCCAGCAGCGCGTCCCCGTTTGACACCGGGGAGCTGTTTTTT.

The V call is TRBV5-1, the J call TRBJ2-1; 12 positions match TRBD2. This CDR3 has 16 amino acids. Losses at the gene ends were 0 bases for V and 7 bases for J; bases not matched to a gene: 5. The germline gives CDR1 SGHRS, CDR2 YFSETQ. This CDR3 is CASSLGLAGVLNEQFF. The CDR3 DNA reads TGCGCCAGCAGCTTGGGACTAGCGGGGGTTTTAAATGAGCAGTTCTTC.

V is TRBV5-5 and J is TRBJ1-3; D not certain. CDR1 is SGHKS, CDR2 YYEKEE, per germline (reference sequence). The CDR3 runs to 15 residues. The V end lost 1 base, the J end lost 4 bases, and 12 bases lay between the germline ends. CDR3 amino acids: CASSLRSYSGNTIYF. CDR3 DNA: TGTGCCAGCAGCTTGCGGTCTTACTCCGGAAACACCATATATTTT.

The genes are TRBV10-3 and TRBJ1-1, with TRBD1 matching 9 bases. V lost 7 bases to trimming and J lost 3 bases; unmatched junction nucleotides: 6. Germline-derived CDR1 and CDR2 are ENHRY and SYGVKD. The CDR3 covers 14 residues. The CDR3 is CAIKPGQGYTEAFF. The CDR3 DNA is TGTGCCATCAAACCGGGACAGGGTTACACTGAAGCTTTCTTT.

J is TRBJ2-5 and V is TRBV7-6; 8 nucleotides line up with TRBD2. The V gene end was trimmed by 5 bases and the J gene end by 2 bases; junction bases not matched to a gene: 16. This CDR3 has 18 residues. CDR1 SGHVS and CDR2 FNYEAQ come from the germline V gene. Here the CDR3 reads CASSRWIETSERQETQYF. CDR3 nucleotide sequence: TGTGCCAGCAGCCGATGGATAGAGACTAGCGAGCGTCAAGAGACCCAGTACTTC.

The chain employs TRBV30 and TRBJ1-3, with D perhaps TRBD1 (5 bases). Germline V lookup: CDR1 GTSNPN, CDR2 SVGIG (reference sequence). Trimming took 0 bases from V and 0 from J, leaving 15 bases between them. The CDR3 contains 17 residues. The CDR3 here is CAWSVLPPGHSGNTIYF. In DNA form, the CDR3 reads TGTGCCTGGAGTGTACTTCCGCCAGGACACTCTGGAAACACCATATATTTT.

This chain uses TRBV11-2 with TRBJ1-1, with a possible D match to TRBD1 (6 bases). The CDR3 is 14 amino acids. The germline V and J ends were trimmed by 2 bases and 6 bases, with 13 bases remaining between them. The germline gives CDR1 SGHAT, CDR2 FQNNGV. The CDR3 bases are TGTGCCAGCAGCTTATTTGAGGGGGTATCTGAAGCTTTCTTT. Its protein product is CASSLFEGVSEAFF.

The CDR3 sequence is CASSQDRVGGMQETQYF. Here the CDR3 DNA reads TGTGCCAGCAGCCAAGATCGGGTGGGGGGGATGCAAGAGACCCAGTACTTC. The chain carries TRBV4-2 and TRBJ2-5; TRBD2 matches 7 bases. Per germline, CDR1 LGHNA and CDR2 YNFKEQ. CDR3 length: 17 residues. The junction had 9 bases not matched to a gene; V was cut back by 0 bases and J by 2 bases.

The V gene is TRBV19, the J gene TRBJ2-2; maybe TRBD1 (6 bases). V lost 8 bases and J lost 0, with 13 bases in between. CDR1 is LNHDA, CDR2 SQIVND, per germline (reference sequence). The CDR3 runs to 15 residues. The CDR3: CASFLWTANTGELFF. CDR3 DNA sequence: TGTGCCAGTTTCTTGTGGACAGCGAACACCGGGGAGCTGTTTTTT.

The V and J genes are TRBV6-5 and TRBJ1-1, with TRBD1 matching over 7 bases. Germline V gene lookup returns CDR1 MNHEY and CDR2 SVGAGI. Trimming cost V 6 bases and J 4 bases; bases outside gene matches: 8. The CDR3 spans 14 residues. The CDR3 protein is CASRETNRGTEAFF. The CDR3 DNA follows: TGTGCCAGCAGAGAGACGAACAGGGGCACTGAAGCTTTCTTT.

This clone has a handful of counts. This chain uses TRBV30 with TRBJ1-2, with TRBD1 matching over 8 bases. V was pared by 1 base and J by 6 bases, with 10 bases of the junction left unmatched. CDR1 is GTSNPN, CDR2 SVGIG, per germline (reference sequence). The CDR3 extends over 15 amino acids. The CDR3 here is CAWSAGRGLLDGYTF. CDR3 DNA sequence: TGTGCCTGGAGTGCGGGCAGGGGGCTTTTGGATGGCTACACCTTC. Filled out from reference TRBV30 and TRBJ1-2, the complete variable domain reads SQTIHQWPATLVQPVGSPLSLECTVEGTSNPNLYWYRQAAGRGLQLLFYSVGIGQISSEVPQNLSASRPQDRQFILSSKKLLLSDSGFYLCAWSAGRGLLDGYTFGSGTRLTVV.

The chain joins TRBV20-1 to TRBJ1-1; D is undetermined. CDR3 size: 14 residues. The germline CDR1 and CDR2 sequences are DFQATT and SNEGSKA (reference sequence). V was clipped by 3 bases and J by 4 bases, with 15 bases between them. The CDR3 loop is CSASHQPGGTEAFF. In nucleotides, the CDR3 is TGCAGTGCTAGTCACCAGCCCGGAGGCACTGAAGCTTTCTTT.

Only one count was recorded for this clone. The chain recombines TRBV13 with TRBJ1-1, with 7 bases identical to TRBD1. Trimming cost V 7 bases and J 4 bases; bases outside gene matches: 9. The CDR3 is 14 residues long. Germline CDR1 reads PRHDT; CDR2 reads FYEKMQ (reference sequence). The CDR3 DNA reads as TGTGCCAGCACCAGCGACAGGGTTATCACTGAAGCTTTCTTT. Protein: CASTSDRVITEAFF.

The rearrangement links TRBV6-2 or TRBV6-3 to TRBJ1-5, with D perhaps TRBD1 (6 bases). V lost 0 bases and J 7 bases, leaving 16 bases between the germline ends. Germline V CDR1 and CDR2: MNHEY, SVGEGT. This CDR3 has 16 amino acids. CDR3 coding DNA: TGTGCCAGCAGTTACTCGAGTACAGGGCAGGAGCAGCCCCAGCATTTT. Protein product: CASSYSSTGQEQPQHF.

This clone appeared a single time. The genes are TRBV2 and TRBJ2-3; D might be TRBD1 (6 bases). V was clipped by 4 bases and J by 1 base, with 12 bases between them. The CDR3 consists of 15 residues. CDR1 is SNHLY and CDR2 is FYNNEI in the germline V gene. CDR3 sequence: CASSGDTTGTDTQYF. CDR3 in DNA: TGTGCCAGCAGTGGGGACACCACGGGCACAGATACGCAGTATTTT.

This clone turned up a few times. This sequence joins TRBV7-9 and TRBJ1-1; D is perhaps TRBD1 (6 bases). V lost 0 bases and J 1 base, leaving 12 bases between the germline ends. Germline V gene lookup returns CDR1 SEHNR and CDR2 FQNEAQ (reference sequence). The CDR3 contains 16 residues. CDR3: CASSLAFGQPNTEAFF. Written as DNA, the CDR3 is TGTGCCAGCAGCTTAGCGTTTGGACAGCCGAACACTGAAGCTTTCTTT.

This clone was found once. The gene calls are TRBV6-6 and TRBJ1-1; D may be TRBD1 (6 bases). Trimming left V 6 bases short and J 2 bases short, with 10 bases between. Per the germline V gene, CDR1 is MNHNY and CDR2 is SVGAGI (reference sequence). This CDR3 has 13 amino acids. CDR3 coding DNA: TGTGCCAGCAGAAAACAGGGAAACACTGAAGCTTTCTTT. Protein product: CASRKQGNTEAFF.

This chain links TRBV7-2 with TRBJ2-7; 11 positions match TRBD2. The CDR3 contains 16 residues. Germline-derived CDR1 and CDR2 are SGHTA and FQGNSA. V shed 7 bases, J shed 5 bases, and the junction held 13 bases outside the gene matches. CDR3 DNA sequence: TGTGCCAGCACCCCTCTCGGGGGTAGCGGGGGGGACGAGCAGTACTTC. Translated, it gives CASTPLGGSGGDEQYF.

The chain is built from TRBV19 and TRBJ1-1; D remains ambiguous. Per the germline V gene, CDR1 is LNHDA and CDR2 is SQIVND (reference sequence). The V gene lost 0 bases and the J gene lost 0 bases, with 11 bases spanning the gap. This CDR3 contains 16 residues. Here the CDR3 reads CASSIDQTSLNTEAFF. The CDR3 DNA follows: TGTGCCAGTAGTATAGATCAGACATCGTTGAACACTGAAGCTTTCTTT.

V gene TRBV4-3 combines with J gene TRBJ1-5, with TRBD1 matching 7 bases. The CDR3 has 16 amino acids. V shed 0 bases, J shed 4 bases, and the junction held 6 bases outside the gene matches. The germline V gene has CDR1 LGHNA and CDR2 YSLEER. The CDR3: CASSQEPGGVNQPQHF. In DNA form, the CDR3 reads TGCGCCAGCAGCCAAGAGCCAGGGGGTGTAAATCAGCCCCAGCATTTT.

The rearrangement links TRBV6-6 to TRBJ1-4; 7 positions agree with TRBD1. The CDR3 sequence is 15 residues long. In germline, CDR1 is MNHNY, CDR2 SVGAGI (reference sequence). Trimming took 6 bases from V and 4 from J; bases not matched to a gene: 8. CDR3 nucleotides: TGTGCCAGCAGCGGTGGACAGGAACTTAATGAAAAACTGTTTTTT. Translated, it gives CASSGGQELNEKLFF.